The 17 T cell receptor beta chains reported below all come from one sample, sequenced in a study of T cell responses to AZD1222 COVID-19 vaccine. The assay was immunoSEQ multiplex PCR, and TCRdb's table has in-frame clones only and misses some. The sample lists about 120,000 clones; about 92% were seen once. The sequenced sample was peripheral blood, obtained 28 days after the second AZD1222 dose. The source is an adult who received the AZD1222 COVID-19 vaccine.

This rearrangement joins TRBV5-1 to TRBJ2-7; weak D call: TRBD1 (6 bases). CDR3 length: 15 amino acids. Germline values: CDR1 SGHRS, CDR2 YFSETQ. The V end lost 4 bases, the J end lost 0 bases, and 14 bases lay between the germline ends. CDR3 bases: TGCGCCAGCAGCGATCGCGGACAGAGCTCCTACGAGCAGTACTTC. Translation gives CASSDRGQSSYEQYF.

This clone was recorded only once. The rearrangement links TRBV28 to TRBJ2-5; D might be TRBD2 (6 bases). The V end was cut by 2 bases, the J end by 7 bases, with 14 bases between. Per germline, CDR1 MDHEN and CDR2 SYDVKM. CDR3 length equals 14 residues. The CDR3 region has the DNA TGTGCCAGCAGTTTAAGTGCGGGGCTGGGGACCCAGTACTTC. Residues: CASSLSAGLGTQYF.

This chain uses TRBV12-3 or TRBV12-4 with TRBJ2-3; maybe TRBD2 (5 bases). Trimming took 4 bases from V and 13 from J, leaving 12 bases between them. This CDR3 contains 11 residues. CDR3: CASSSGVGEYF. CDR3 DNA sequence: TGTGCCAGCAGTTCCGGGGTCGGGGAGTATTTT.

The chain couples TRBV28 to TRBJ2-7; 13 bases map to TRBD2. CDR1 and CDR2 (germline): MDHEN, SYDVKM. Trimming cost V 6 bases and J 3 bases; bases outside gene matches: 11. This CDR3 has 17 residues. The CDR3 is CASRGSQGLAGIYEQYF. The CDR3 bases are TGTGCCAGCAGGGGGAGCCAGGGACTAGCGGGAATCTACGAGCAGTACTTC.

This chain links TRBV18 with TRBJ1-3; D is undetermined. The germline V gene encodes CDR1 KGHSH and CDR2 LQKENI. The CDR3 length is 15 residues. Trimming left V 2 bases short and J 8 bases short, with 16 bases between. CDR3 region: CASSPGSSSTYTIYF. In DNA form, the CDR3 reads TGTGCCAGCTCACCAGGGTCTTCGAGTACATACACCATATATTTT.

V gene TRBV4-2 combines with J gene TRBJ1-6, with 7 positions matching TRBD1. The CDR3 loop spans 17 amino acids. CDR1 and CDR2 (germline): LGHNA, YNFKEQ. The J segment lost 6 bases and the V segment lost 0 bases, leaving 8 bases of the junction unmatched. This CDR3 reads CASSQDRSGGINSPLHF. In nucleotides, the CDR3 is TGTGCCAGCAGCCAAGATAGGTCAGGGGGGATTAATTCACCCCTCCACTTT.

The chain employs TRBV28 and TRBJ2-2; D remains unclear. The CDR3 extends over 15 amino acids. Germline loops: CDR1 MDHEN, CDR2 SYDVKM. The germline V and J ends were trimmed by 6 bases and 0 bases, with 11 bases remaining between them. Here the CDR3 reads CASSSGRTNTGELFF. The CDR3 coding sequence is TGTGCCAGCAGCTCCGGACGGACGAACACCGGGGAGCTGTTTTTT.

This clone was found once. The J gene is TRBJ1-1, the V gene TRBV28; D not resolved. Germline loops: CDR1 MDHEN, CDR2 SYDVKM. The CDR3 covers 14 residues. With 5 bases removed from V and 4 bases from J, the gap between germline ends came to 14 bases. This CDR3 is CASSPVVGRTEAFF. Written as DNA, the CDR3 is TGTGCCAGCAGTCCCGTCGTAGGGCGCACTGAAGCTTTCTTT.

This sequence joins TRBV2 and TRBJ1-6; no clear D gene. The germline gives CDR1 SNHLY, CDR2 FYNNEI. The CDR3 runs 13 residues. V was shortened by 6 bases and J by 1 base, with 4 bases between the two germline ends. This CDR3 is CASRGSYNSPLHF. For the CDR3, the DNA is TGTGCCAGCAGGGGTTCCTATAATTCACCCCTCCACTTT. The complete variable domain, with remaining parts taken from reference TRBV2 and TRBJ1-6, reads EPEVTQTPSHQVTQMGQEVILRCVPISNHLYFYWYRQILGQKVEFLVSFYNNEISEKSEIFDDQFSVERPDGSNFTLKIRSTKLEDSAMYFCASRGSYNSPLHFGNGTRLTVT.

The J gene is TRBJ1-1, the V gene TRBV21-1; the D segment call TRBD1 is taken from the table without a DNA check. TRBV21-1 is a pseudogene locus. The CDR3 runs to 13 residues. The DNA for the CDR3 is TGTGCCAGCAGCCAGACACCTACCATTGAAGCTTTCTTT. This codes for CASSQTPTIEAFF.

CDR3 region: CASSTTGTGGYNEQFF. The CDR3 region has the DNA TGTGCCAGTAGTACTACCGGGACAGGGGGCTACAATGAGCAGTTCTTC. The chain combines TRBV19 with TRBJ2-1; TRBD1 aligns across 11 bases. This CDR3 has 16 residues. V shed 4 bases, J shed 3 bases, and the junction held 5 bases outside the gene matches. The germline V gene encodes CDR1 LNHDA and CDR2 SQIVND (reference sequence).

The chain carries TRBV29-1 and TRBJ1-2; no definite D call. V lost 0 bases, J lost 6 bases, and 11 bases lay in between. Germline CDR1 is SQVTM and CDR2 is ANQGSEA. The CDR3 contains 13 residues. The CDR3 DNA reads TGCAGCGTTGAAGACAGGTCCATGAATGGCTACACCTTC. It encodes CSVEDRSMNGYTF.

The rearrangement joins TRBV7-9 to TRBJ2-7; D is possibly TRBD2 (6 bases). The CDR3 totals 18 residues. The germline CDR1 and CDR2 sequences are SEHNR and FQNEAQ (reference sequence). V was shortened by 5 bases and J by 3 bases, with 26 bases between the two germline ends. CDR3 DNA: TGTGCCAGCAGCACCACCGACCCCGTTGGGACTTGGCTCTACGAGCAGTACTTC. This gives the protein CASSTTDPVGTWLYEQYF.

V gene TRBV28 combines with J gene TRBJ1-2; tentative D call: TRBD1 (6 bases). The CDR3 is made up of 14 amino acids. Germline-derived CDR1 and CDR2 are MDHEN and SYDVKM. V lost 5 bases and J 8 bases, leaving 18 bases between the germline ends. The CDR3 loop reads CASSTRDKVGGYTF. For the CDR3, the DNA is TGTGCCAGCAGTACCCGGGACAAAGTTGGCGGCTACACCTTC.

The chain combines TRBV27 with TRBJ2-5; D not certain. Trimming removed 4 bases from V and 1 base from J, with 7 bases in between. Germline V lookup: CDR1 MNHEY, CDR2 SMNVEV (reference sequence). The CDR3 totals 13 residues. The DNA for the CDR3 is TGTGCCAGCAGTTCTGAGGCCCAAGAGACCCAGTACTTC. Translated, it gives CASSSEAQETQYF.

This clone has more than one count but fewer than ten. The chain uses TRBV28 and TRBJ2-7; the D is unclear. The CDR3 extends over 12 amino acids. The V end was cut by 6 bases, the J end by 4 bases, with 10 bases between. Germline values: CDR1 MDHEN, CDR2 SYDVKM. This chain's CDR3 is CASSSDEYEQYF. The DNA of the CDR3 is TGTGCCAGCAGCTCGGACGAGTACGAGCAGTACTTC.

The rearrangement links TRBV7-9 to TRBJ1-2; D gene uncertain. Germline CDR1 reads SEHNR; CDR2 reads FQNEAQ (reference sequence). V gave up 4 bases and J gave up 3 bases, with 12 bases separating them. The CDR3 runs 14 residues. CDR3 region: CASSSLGGHYGYTF. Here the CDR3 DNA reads TGTGCCAGCAGCTCCCTGGGAGGGCACTATGGCTACACCTTC.